Shown below are 13 T cell receptor beta chains from a single sample sequenced in a study of T cell clones after liver transplantation. The data were produced by immunoSEQ multiplex PCR, yet TCRdb's version contains in-frame clones alone and is incomplete. The sample shows tens of thousands of clones, roughly 80% of them seen only once. The specimen was CD4+ T cells from blood, collected 12 months after liver transplant. These receptors originate from a human patient who received a liver transplant. Some T cells may have come from the graft donor.

The chain couples TRBV10-3 to TRBJ1-1, with TRBD1 matching over 7 bases. This CDR3 has 18 residues. CDR1 is ENHRY and CDR2 is SYGVKD in the germline V gene. With V trimmed by 4 bases and J by 2 bases, 16 bases remained unmatched. The CDR3 sequence: CAISGVVPDRDPNTEAFF. CDR3 nucleotides: TGTGCCATCAGTGGCGTCGTTCCCGACAGGGATCCTAACACTGAAGCTTTCTTT.

The rearrangement links TRBV13 to TRBJ1-1; D ambiguous. CDR1 PRHDT and CDR2 FYEKMQ come from the germline V gene (reference sequence). Between the trimmed V and J ends, which lost 1 base and 1 base, there was a span of 19 bases. The CDR3 sequence is 18 residues long. For the CDR3, the DNA is TGTGCCAGCAGCTTAGTAATATATGGGTCGGTTGGGAACACTGAAGCTTTCTTT. This codes for CASSLVIYGSVGNTEAFF.

V and J are TRBV5-4 and TRBJ1-1, with D unclear. Germline values: CDR1 SGHNT, CDR2 YYREEE (reference sequence). Trimming removed 9 bases at V and 1 base at J, with 13 bases between. This CDR3 contains 13 residues. Written as DNA, the CDR3 is TGTGCCACCTTGTCCAGAAAGAACACTGAAGCTTTCTTT. This gives the protein CATLSRKNTEAFF.

The chain couples TRBV10-2 to TRBJ2-2, with D maybe TRBD1 (5 bases). The germline gives CDR1 WSHSY, CDR2 SAAADI. This CDR3 is built from 12 residues. V was shortened by 8 bases and J by 6 bases, with 10 bases between the two germline ends. The CDR3 reads CASRQSAGELFF. In DNA, the CDR3 is TGCGCCAGCCGACAGAGCGCCGGGGAGCTGTTTTTT.

This chain uses TRBV5-1 with TRBJ2-7; weak D call: TRBD1 (6 bases). The germline V gene has CDR1 SGHRS and CDR2 YFSETQ. CDR3 length equals 13 residues. The ends were cut back, 2 bases at V and 7 bases at J, with 13 bases in the middle. The CDR3 region is CASSLQGIEEQYF. DNA of the CDR3: TGCGCCAGCAGCTTACAGGGAATAGAGGAGCAGTACTTC. Variable domain in full (rest from reference TRBV5-1 and TRBJ2-7): KAGVTQTPRYLIKTRGQQVTLSCSPISGHRSVSWYQQTPGQGLQFLFEYFSETQRNKGNFPGRFSGRQFSNSRSEMNVSTLELGDSALYLCASSLQGIEEQYFGPGTRLTVT.

The V and J genes are TRBV18 and TRBJ2-7; TRBD1 matches at 8 bases. This CDR3 has 16 amino acids. J lost 3 bases, V lost 3 bases, and 10 bases had no gene match. Germline V gives CDR1 KGHSH, CDR2 LQKENI. CDR3 sequence reads: CASSPLQGDRGYEQYF. In DNA form, the CDR3 reads TGTGCCAGCTCACCCTTACAGGGGGATAGAGGCTACGAGCAGTACTTC.

The chain couples TRBV7-2 to TRBJ1-2; D not certain. This CDR3 contains 14 residues. Germline loops: CDR1 SGHTA, CDR2 FQGNSA. Trimming shortened V by 1 base and J by 7 bases, and 13 bases separated the two germline ends. Here the CDR3 DNA reads TGTGCCAGCAGCTTAGAGGTTAGAGGAGCTGGCTACACCTTC. Its translation is CASSLEVRGAGYTF.

This clone has just a few counts. The chain links TRBV14 to TRBJ2-1; the D is unclear. V was cut by 1 base and J by 13 bases, with 20 bases left in between. The CDR3 totals 15 residues. Germline assignment: CDR1 SGHDN and CDR2 FVKESK. The CDR3 loop is CASSQASWSTAGQFF. The CDR3 nucleotides read TGTGCCAGCAGCCAAGCCTCGTGGTCCACAGCCGGACAGTTCTTC.

This chain links TRBV7-2 with TRBJ1-1; TRBD1 aligns across 8 bases. This CDR3 comprises 15 residues. CDR1 is SGHTA and CDR2 is FQGNSA in the germline V gene. V trimming: 2 bases; J trimming: 2 bases; junction bases outside the gene matches: 4. In DNA form, the CDR3 reads TGTGCCAGCAGCTTATCCGGACAGGGCAACACTGAAGCTTTCTTT. It yields the protein CASSLSGQGNTEAFF.

The V gene is TRBV30, the J gene TRBJ1-5, with D tentatively TRBD1 (5 bases). Trimming removed 4 bases from V and 2 bases from J, with 15 bases in between. In germline, CDR1 is GTSNPN, CDR2 SVGIG (reference sequence). This CDR3 has 15 residues. Here the CDR3 DNA reads TGTGCCTGGACCCAGGGACTTGGGGGCAATCAGCCCCAGCATTTT. Its protein is CAWTQGLGGNQPQHF.

V and J are TRBV5-4 and TRBJ2-5, with D tentatively TRBD2 (6 bases). Germline-derived CDR1 and CDR2 are SGHNT and YYREEE (reference sequence). CDR3 size: 14 residues. V dropped 4 bases and J dropped 1 base, with 11 bases sitting between them. The CDR3 DNA follows: TGTGCCAGCAGCCTCGGGGGAGTCCAAGAGACCCAGTACTTC. Encoded protein: CASSLGGVQETQYF.

V and J are TRBV5-1 and TRBJ1-1, with D possibly matching TRBD1 (5 bases). Germline CDR1 and CDR2: SGHRS and YFSETQ. V dropped 0 bases and J dropped 1 base, with 7 bases sitting between them. CDR3 length equals 14 residues. The CDR3 loop is CASSLAGTNTEAFF. The CDR3 DNA follows: TGCGCCAGCAGCTTGGCGGGGACGAACACTGAAGCTTTCTTT.

V gene TRBV10-1 combines with J gene TRBJ2-2, with D uncertain. Germline lookup yields CDR1 WNHNN and CDR2 SYGVQD (reference sequence). The CDR3 totals 14 residues. Trimming shortened V by 4 bases and J by 3 bases, and 9 bases separated the two germline ends. Here the CDR3 reads CASSARYDTGELFF. The CDR3 nucleotides read TGCGCCAGCAGTGCCAGATACGACACCGGGGAGCTGTTTTTT.